This TCR beta chain was sequenced in a study of blood T cells in healthy people across ages. Study summary: When template switching was applied, about one barcoded beta molecule was captured per two T cells.

The ends were cut back, 7 bases at V and 3 bases at J, with 5 bases in the middle. The CDR3 sequence is 11 residues long. CDR1 is KGHSH and CDR2 is LQKENI in the germline V gene. Combining a sample-barcoded 5' primer with a J-beta primer mix, a second PCR ran for roughly 7 to 12 cycles. MiXCR was run by TCRdb on the 5' RACE reads, yielding one entry per CDR3 protein. The sample has about 1,000,000 distinct CDR3 sequences, 45% seen once. Every participating donor contributed roughly 10 milliliters of peripheral blood through a draw. The total RNA that was extracted per sample amounted to at least 5.5 micrograms.

The genes are TRBV18 and TRBJ2-3, with D unclear. This TCR derives from a woman between 55 and 75 years old in good health. Sequenced sample: blood. CDR3 nucleotides: TGTGCCAGCTTCCTGACAGATACGCAGTATTTT. Its translation is CASFLTDTQYF.